Sequencing of this T cell receptor (beta chain) was carried out in a study of cytomegalovirus exposure and HLA in healthy donors. Whole-study results and caveats: Later work found most CMV-associated TCR beta chains apparently HLA-restricted.

The PCR made use of 60 Vbeta and 13 Jbeta primers. Authors' methods: In a later analysis, of 80 million or so unique beta chains, roughly 10 million appeared in at least two donors. The data were produced by immunoSEQ multiplex PCR, yet TCRdb's version contains in-frame clones alone and is incomplete. That table is the source of V, J and clone size, and D and trimming were worked out from the DNA. Among around 130,000 clones listed, about three quarters were seen once. Concerning this clone itself: Its antigen is as yet unknown.

The CDR3 extends over 14 amino acids. Germline V gene lookup returns CDR1 SNHLY and CDR2 FYNNEI. The J segment lost 1 base and the V segment lost 7 bases, leaving 3 bases of the junction unmatched. Though probably carrying unrecorded immune exposures, donors were nominally healthy at sampling. This TCR was recovered from a woman in her late teens or twenties in good health and CMV-seronegative. The V gene is TRBV2, the J gene TRBJ2-2, with 7 bases that match TRBD2. Sequencing was done on a sample of PBMCs. The CDR3 DNA follows: TGTGCCAGCAAACTAGCGAGGAACACCGGGGAGCTGTTTTTT. It is translated as CASKLARNTGELFF. The variable domain in full, completed from reference TRBV2 and TRBJ2-2, reads EPEVTQTPSHQVTQMGQEVILRCVPISNHLYFYWYRQILGQKVEFLVSFYNNEISEKSEIFDDQFSVERPDGSNFTLKIRSTKLEDSAMYFCASKLARNTGELFFGEGSRLTVL.